Shown below are 25 T cell receptor beta chains from a single sample sequenced in a study of blood T cells in healthy people across ages. PCR was performed a second time for about 6 to 12 cycles using a sample-barcoded 5' primer and a J-beta primer mix. MiXCR, run by TCRdb on the 5' RACE reads, gives a single entry per CDR3 protein. This sample has over 450,000 distinct CDR3 sequences, with around 24% found just once. These same records also appear under a second study, on T cells of mothers and their children.

Sample: blood. These receptors all stem from a boy between 10 and 17 years old in good health.

This clonotype was seen more than once but under ten times. This sequence joins TRBV5-1 and TRBJ1-2; D call uncertain. V was pared by 4 bases and J by 3 bases, with 10 bases between. The CDR3 has 13 residues. Germline V gives CDR1 SGHRS, CDR2 YFSETQ. CDR3 sequence (DNA): TGCGCCAGCAGCAACGACGGAGACTATGGCTACACCTTC. As protein: CASSNDGDYGYTF. Complete variable domain (other parts from reference TRBV5-1 and TRBJ1-2): KAGVTQTPRYLIKTRGQQVTLSCSPISGHRSVSWYQQTPGQGLQFLFEYFSETQRNKGNFPGRFSGRQFSNSRSEMNVSTLELGDSALYLCASSNDGDYGYTFGSGTRLTVV.

This chain uses TRBV7-2 with TRBJ2-2; possibly TRBD1 or TRBD2 for D (5 bases each). The germline V gene has CDR1 SGHTA and CDR2 FQGNSA. The CDR3 length is 17 residues. V was cut by 2 bases and J by 5 bases, with 18 bases left in between. The CDR3 nucleotides are TGTGCCAGCAGCTTAAAATTTATCGGGGCCCGGACCGGGGAGCTGTTTTTT. Its translation: CASSLKFIGARTGELFF.

The V and J genes are TRBV20-1 and TRBJ2-5, with D maybe TRBD1 (7 bases). The J call is in doubt because the DNA end fits TRBJ2-7 better. The germline gives CDR1 DFQATT, CDR2 SNEGSKA (reference sequence). The CDR3 totals 16 residues. CDR3 loop: CSARLIAGGTKYEQYF. CDR3 bases: TGCAGTGCTAGACTAATTGCAGGGGGGACGAAATACGAGCAGTACTTC.

This clonotype was seen repeatedly, ten times or more. The chain joins TRBV4-3 to TRBJ1-2; 10 nucleotides line up with TRBD1. Trimming at V came to 4 bases and at J to 6 bases, leaving 8 bases not matched to a gene. CDR1 is LGHNA and CDR2 is YSLEER in the germline V gene. The CDR3 has 15 amino acids. The CDR3: CASSLKSGTGDGYTF. The CDR3, as DNA: TGCGCCAGCAGCCTCAAATCCGGGACAGGGGATGGCTACACCTTC.

V and J are TRBV10-3 and TRBJ1-1, with D possibly matching TRBD1 (5 bases). Looked up from germline, CDR1 is ENHRY and CDR2 is SYGVKD. The germline V and J ends were trimmed by 3 bases and 4 bases, with 15 bases remaining between them. This CDR3 has 15 residues. The CDR3 is CAISDRSGATTEAFF. CDR3 in DNA: TGTGCCATCAGTGATAGGTCCGGGGCGACCACTGAAGCTTTCTTT.

The chain is built from TRBV7-2 and TRBJ1-6, with no clear D. Germline V gives CDR1 SGHTA, CDR2 FQGNSA. Deletions cut 4 bases from V and 13 bases from J, with 14 bases between. There are 13 residues in the CDR3. The CDR3 DNA sequence: TGTGCCAGCAGCTCCGACCCACAGATGCCCCTCCACTTT. It specifies CASSSDPQMPLHF.

The chain links TRBV12-3 or TRBV12-4 to TRBJ2-7, with 9 nucleotides matching TRBD2. With 5 bases clipped from V and 0 bases from J, the junction kept 17 bases outside the gene matches. The CDR3 has 19 residues. In DNA form, the CDR3 reads TGTGCCAGCAGTCCCCCGACAGGGTGGCTAGCGGGACTCTCCTACGAGCAGTACTTC. Residues: CASSPPTGWLAGLSYEQYF.

The V call is TRBV7-8, the J call TRBJ1-2; 7 nucleotides align to TRBD1. Unmatched junction bases numbered 10, after V lost 6 bases and J lost 6 bases. This CDR3 is built from 14 residues. Per germline, CDR1 SGHVS and CDR2 FQNEAQ. The CDR3 bases are TGTGCCAGCAGTCCTCGGGACAGAGCAGATGGCTACACCTTC. Translating it yields CASSPRDRADGYTF.

The genes are TRBV7-2 and TRBJ2-5; D remains ambiguous. Germline V gene sequence: CDR1 SGHTA, CDR2 FQGNSA. Trimming removed 8 bases from V and 0 bases from J, with 10 bases in between. The CDR3 has 13 residues. CDR3: CASCPPNQETQYF. The CDR3, as DNA: TGTGCCAGCTGCCCTCCCAACCAAGAGACCCAGTACTTC.

This chain joins TRBV4-3 and TRBJ1-6, with TRBD1 as a possible D gene (6 bases). CDR3 length: 14 residues. Germline V gene sequence: CDR1 LGHNA, CDR2 YSLEER. Deletions cut 1 base from V and 10 bases from J, with 11 bases between. CDR3 DNA sequence: TGCGCCAGCAGCCAAGGCCACAGGGAGTCACCCCTCCACTTT. Translation gives CASSQGHRESPLHF.

This clonotype was observed a few times. V is TRBV4-3 and J is TRBJ1-1; D uncertain. The length of the CDR3 is 17 residues. V lost 0 bases to trimming and J lost 0 bases, with 14 bases between them. Germline CDR1 and CDR2: LGHNA and YSLEER. CDR3 nucleotide sequence: TGCGCCAGCAGCCAAGATGAGGGCAGGTCTGTGAACACTGAAGCTTTCTTT. Protein product: CASSQDEGRSVNTEAFF.

This clonotype was counted ten times or more. The chain is built from TRBV3-1 and TRBJ1-4; TRBD1 matches at 7 bases. The J segment lost 4 bases and the V segment lost 4 bases, leaving 3 bases of the junction unmatched. The length of the CDR3 is 14 residues. Per the germline V gene, CDR1 is LGHDT and CDR2 is YNNKEL (reference sequence). The CDR3 DNA sequence: TGTGCCAGCAGCCGGGACAGACTTAATGAAAAACTGTTTTTT. Amino acid sequence: CASSRDRLNEKLFF.

The V gene is TRBV28, the J gene TRBJ2-5; D is uncertain. V lost 3 bases and J 2 bases, leaving 7 bases between the germline ends. The CDR3 length is 13 residues. Germline assignment: CDR1 MDHEN and CDR2 SYDVKM. CDR3 in DNA: TGTGCCAGCAGTTTTTACGGGCAAGAGACCCAGTACTTC. It is translated as CASSFYGQETQYF. Drawing the rest from reference TRBV28 and TRBJ2-5, the complete variable domain is DVKVTQSSRYLVKRTGEKVFLECVQDMDHENMFWYRQDPGLGLRLIYFSYDVKMKEKGDIPEGYSVSREKKERFSLILESASTNQTSMYLCASSFYGQETQYFGPGTRLLVL.

The chain has TRBV20-1 and TRBJ2-5, with TRBD1 matching over 8 bases. The CDR3 is 14 amino acids. The ends lost 2 bases at V and 4 bases at J; junction bases unmatched: 6. The germline gives CDR1 DFQATT, CDR2 SNEGSKA (reference sequence). CDR3 residues: CSARNRQGRETQYF. CDR3 DNA: TGCAGTGCTAGAAATCGACAGGGGAGAGAGACCCAGTACTTC.

This clonotype was counted a few times. The CDR3, as DNA: TGTGCCTGGAGCCCCTACCTTGGACATCTCTCTGGAAACACCATATATTTT. Its translation: CAWSPYLGHLSGNTIYF. The chain combines TRBV30 with TRBJ1-3, with D perhaps TRBD1 (5 bases). The CDR3 length is 17 residues. Germline V lookup: CDR1 GTSNPN, CDR2 SVGIG (reference sequence). V lost 3 bases to trimming and J lost 0 bases, with 18 bases between them.

This sequence joins TRBV7-9 and TRBJ2-5, with 8 bases matching TRBD1. Germline V CDR1 and CDR2: SEHNR, FQNEAQ (reference sequence). The CDR3 has 15 amino acids. The J segment lost 3 bases and the V segment lost 5 bases, leaving 8 bases of the junction unmatched. CDR3 region: CASSPGQGGEETQYF. Written as DNA, the CDR3 is TGTGCCAGCAGCCCAGGACAGGGAGGCGAAGAGACCCAGTACTTC.

This clonotype was detected only a few times. V is TRBV5-1 and J is TRBJ1-1; 7 nucleotides align to TRBD1. CDR3 length: 15 amino acids. CDR1 is SGHRS and CDR2 is YFSETQ in the germline V gene. V lost 4 bases to trimming and J lost 0 bases; unmatched junction nucleotides: 6. The CDR3 sequence is CASSQDRVLNTEAFF. CDR3 coding DNA: TGCGCCAGCAGCCAAGACAGGGTCTTGAACACTGAAGCTTTCTTT.

The chain recombines TRBV5-6 with TRBJ2-5, with TRBD1 identical over 10 bases. The CDR3 length is 14 residues. Germline CDR1 is SGHDT and CDR2 is YYEEEE. J was trimmed by 3 bases and V by 3 bases; bases with no gene match: 2. CDR3 region: CASSWTGGEETQYF. The DNA of the CDR3 is TGTGCCAGCAGCTGGACAGGGGGGGAAGAGACCCAGTACTTC.

The chain has TRBV20-1 and TRBJ2-1; D not resolved. CDR3 size: 11 residues. The germline V gene has CDR1 DFQATT and CDR2 SNEGSKA (reference sequence). The ends were cut back, 7 bases at V and 6 bases at J, with 10 bases in the middle. CDR3 in DNA: TGCAGTGTCAGCTCCGCCAATGAGCAGTTCTTC. Translating it yields CSVSSANEQFF.

The chain joins TRBV7-9 to TRBJ2-6; D perhaps matches TRBD1 (5 bases). The ends were cut back, 2 bases at V and 2 bases at J, with 10 bases in the middle. Germline CDR1 SEHNR, CDR2 FQNEAQ (reference sequence). The CDR3 has 16 amino acids. The CDR3 region is CASSLIQGAGANVLTF. CDR3 DNA: TGTGCCAGCAGCTTAATCCAGGGCGCTGGGGCCAACGTCCTGACTTTC.

In this sample, this clonotype turned up a few times. No conserved phenylalanine or tryptophan ends this CDR3, so it is likely a read error. The J gene is TRBJ1-6, the V gene TRBV7-3; 8 positions agree with TRBD1. The CDR3 contains 15 residues. CDR1 SGHTA and CDR2 FQGTGA come from the germline V gene. The V segment lost 4 bases and the J segment 5 bases; nucleotides outside the gene matches: 4. CDR3 residues: CASSSYRGDNSPLHS. CDR3 DNA: TGTGCCAGCAGCTCCTACAGGGGGGATAATTCACCCCTCCACTCT.

In this sample, this clonotype turned up a few times. J is TRBJ1-1 and V is TRBV7-9; tentatively, D is TRBD1 (5 bases). The V gene's germline CDR1 is SEHNR and CDR2 FQNEAQ (reference sequence). V lost 1 base and J 1 base, leaving 10 bases between the germline ends. There are 15 residues in the CDR3. In DNA form, the CDR3 reads TGTGCCAGCAGCTTAGTAGAACAGGCGAACACTGAAGCTTTCTTT. The encoded protein is CASSLVEQANTEAFF.

As concerns this clonotype: It is likely a read error, because the conserved phenylalanine at the end of the CDR3 is missing. The limits of the CDR3 on the DNA are not certain, so only TCRdb's listed CDR3 is given. The chain joins TRBV19 to TRBJ1-4. Germline assignment: CDR1 LNHDA and CDR2 SQIVND (reference sequence). The CDR3 is made up of 9 amino acids, end residues included. This CDR3 is CAGRVARRP.

The V call is TRBV7-9, the J call TRBJ2-5; 12 bases align to TRBD2. V lost 5 bases, J lost 5 bases, and 15 bases stayed unmatched. Germline V CDR1 and CDR2: SEHNR, FQNEAQ (reference sequence). The CDR3 length is 18 residues. Here the CDR3 DNA reads TGTGCCAGCAGCCCACCCGGGACTAGCGGGCGGATTGGGGAGACCCAGTACTTC. Encoded protein: CASSPPGTSGRIGETQYF.

This clonotype was observed a few times. The chain employs TRBV7-2 and TRBJ2-1; 12 bases line up with TRBD2. Germline V gene sequence: CDR1 SGHTA, CDR2 FQGNSA. This CDR3 spans 15 amino acids. Trimming cost V 5 bases and J 10 bases; bases outside gene matches: 9. The CDR3 here is CASSPGLAGNLEQFF. CDR3 coding DNA: TGTGCCAGCAGCCCAGGACTAGCGGGAAATTTGGAGCAGTTCTTC.